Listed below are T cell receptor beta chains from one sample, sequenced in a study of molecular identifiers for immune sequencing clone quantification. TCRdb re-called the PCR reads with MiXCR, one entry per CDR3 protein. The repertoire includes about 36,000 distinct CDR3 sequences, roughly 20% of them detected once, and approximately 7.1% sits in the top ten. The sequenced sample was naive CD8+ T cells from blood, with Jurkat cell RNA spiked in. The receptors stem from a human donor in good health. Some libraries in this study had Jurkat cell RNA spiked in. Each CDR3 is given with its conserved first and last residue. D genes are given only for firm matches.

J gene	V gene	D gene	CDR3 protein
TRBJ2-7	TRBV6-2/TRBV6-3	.	CASSPRGGHYEQYF
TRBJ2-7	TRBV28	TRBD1	CASSSRQGARYEQYF
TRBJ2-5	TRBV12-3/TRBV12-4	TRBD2	CASSPRTSGSPETQYF
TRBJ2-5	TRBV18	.	CASSPVSEETQYF
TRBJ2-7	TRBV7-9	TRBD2	CASGGVAYEQYF
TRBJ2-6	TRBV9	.	CASSEDRISGANVLTF
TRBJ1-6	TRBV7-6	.	CASSRRRGGSDSPLHF
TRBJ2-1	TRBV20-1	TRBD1	CSADTGGGGDEQFF
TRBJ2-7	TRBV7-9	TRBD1	CASSMDRGSTYEQYF
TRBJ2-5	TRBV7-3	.	CASSLSGAVQETQYF
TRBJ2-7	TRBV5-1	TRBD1	CASSSGPDRGLYEQYF
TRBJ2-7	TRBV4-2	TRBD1	CASSLGTGEGYEQYF
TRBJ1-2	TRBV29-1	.	CSVDTRAYGYTF
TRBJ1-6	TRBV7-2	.	CASSSAGGGTYNSPLHF
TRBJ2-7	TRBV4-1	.	CASSQDHQGIEQYF
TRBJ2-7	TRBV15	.	CATSREAAGMYEQYF
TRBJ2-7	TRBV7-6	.	CASSPTSLDEQYF
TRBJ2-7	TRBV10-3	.	CAISESGQGVGQQYF
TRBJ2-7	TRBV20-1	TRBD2	CSAKREATYEQYF
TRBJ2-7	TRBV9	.	CASTLETTGSYEQYF
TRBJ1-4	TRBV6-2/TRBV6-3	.	CASSKTVENEKLFF
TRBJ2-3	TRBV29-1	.	CSANDGDTATDTQYF
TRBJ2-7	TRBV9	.	CASSVGGRGEQYF
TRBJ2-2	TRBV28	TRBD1	CASSFPGTGGEYYTGELFF
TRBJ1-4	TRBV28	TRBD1	CASRAPGQGWSTNEKLFF
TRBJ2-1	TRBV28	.	CASSFLAYEQFF
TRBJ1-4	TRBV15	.	CATDTGGELFF
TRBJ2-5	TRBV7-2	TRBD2	CASSLDAGTTFRETQYF
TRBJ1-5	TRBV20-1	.	CSARDLLGLGGGSNQPQHF
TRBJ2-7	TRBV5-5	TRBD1	CASSWTGEEQYF
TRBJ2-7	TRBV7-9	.	CASSFGWGIRDEQYF
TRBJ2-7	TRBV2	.	CASRGGTEREQYF
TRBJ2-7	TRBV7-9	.	CASSLGQPFDEQYF
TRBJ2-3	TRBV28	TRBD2	CASWRGGGGRASTDTQYF
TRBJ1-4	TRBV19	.	CASSLGRFNEKLFF
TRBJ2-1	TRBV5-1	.	CASSLAGNEQFF
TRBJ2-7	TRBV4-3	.	CASSQVGTAGYEQYF
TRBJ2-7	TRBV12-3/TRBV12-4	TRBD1	CASSTRTGGYEQYF
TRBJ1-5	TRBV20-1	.	CSARARTGYSNQPQHF
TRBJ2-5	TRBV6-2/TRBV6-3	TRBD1	CASSDWTGAEETQYF
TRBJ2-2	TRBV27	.	CASSLLATGELFF
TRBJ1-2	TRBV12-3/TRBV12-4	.	CASSYGRSDYGYTF
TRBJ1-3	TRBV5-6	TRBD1	CASSTGTGTGNTIYF
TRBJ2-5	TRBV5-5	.	CASSILQDQETQYF
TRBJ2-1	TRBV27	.	CASSLGIDNEQFF
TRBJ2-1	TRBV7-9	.	CASSHPGMARVHEQFF
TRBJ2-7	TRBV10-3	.	CAIKTSLSYEQYF
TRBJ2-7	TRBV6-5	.	CASSYVPTAHEQYF
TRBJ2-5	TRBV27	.	CASSTLDGTPERETQYF